A single sample gave rise to the 15 T cell receptor beta chains below, sequenced in a study of blood T cell repertoires in COVID-19 (TCRdb year 2020). Libraries were constructed by the immunoSEQ multiplex PCR assay. The source is immuneACCESS, and TCRdb retained only in-frame sequences with V and J called. Part of the clones is not carried over; for the studies checked, unresolved V genes explain less than half of this, and the remainder is unexplained. This sample gives more than 100,000 clones in total; around 80% of them show up just once. 16% of the sample belongs to the ten largest clones. The sample consisted of peripheral blood. The receptors stem from a man aged 60 to 69 with active or convalescent COVID-19.

This clone was recorded only once. The CDR3 loop is CANSVGRNEQYF. The CDR3 nucleotides are TGTGCCAACTCAGTCGGGAGGAACGAGCAGTACTTC. The rearrangement joins TRBV6-5 to TRBJ2-7; TRBD2 agrees at 7 bases. CDR3 length: 12 amino acids. J was trimmed by 5 bases and V by 10 bases; bases with no gene match: 8. In germline, CDR1 is MNHEY, CDR2 SVGAGI.

CDR3 in amino acids: CASSYLTTQETQYF. CDR3 nucleotide sequence: TGTGCCAGCAGTTACTTAACTACTCAAGAGACCCAGTACTTC. The J gene is TRBJ2-5, the V gene TRBV6-5; D is unclear. Looked up from germline, CDR1 is MNHEY and CDR2 is SVGAGI. Trimming pared 1 base from V and 2 bases from J, leaving 8 bases between. CDR3 length: 14 amino acids.

The CDR3 spells CASSVTSGYRNEQFF. The CDR3, as DNA: TGTGCCAGCAGCGTAACATCAGGGTACCGCAATGAGCAGTTCTTC. V and J are TRBV9 and TRBJ2-1; D is perhaps TRBD1 (5 bases). The CDR3 is 15 amino acids. V was shortened by 1 base and J by 6 bases, with 14 bases between the two germline ends. Germline-derived CDR1 and CDR2 are SGDLS and YYNGEE.

The chain uses TRBV7-2 and TRBJ1-5; D uncertain. The CDR3 has 14 amino acids. V was pared by 4 bases and J by 4 bases, with 11 bases between. From germline, CDR1 is SGHTA and CDR2 FQGNSA. The CDR3 DNA is TGTGCCAGCAGCTCCGGGGTAAGGAATCAGCCCCAGCATTTT. This sequence encodes CASSSGVRNQPQHF.

V usage is TRBV7-8 and J usage is TRBJ2-7; 13 bases are a match to TRBD2. The CDR3 totals 15 residues. The junction had 5 bases not matched to a gene; V was cut back by 5 bases and J by 4 bases. Germline V gene lookup returns CDR1 SGHVS and CDR2 FQNEAQ. CDR3 coding DNA: TGTGCCAGCAGCCCCGGGACTAGCGGGATTTACGAGCAGTACTTC. Its translation is CASSPGTSGIYEQYF. Looking up the rest from reference TRBV7-8 and TRBJ2-7 gives the full variable domain: GAGVSQSPRYKVAKRGQDVALRCDPISGHVSLFWYQQALGQGPEFLTYFQNEAQLDKSGLPSDRFFAERPEGSVSTLKIQRTQQEDSAVYLCASSPGTSGIYEQYFGPGTRLTVT.

This clone has just a few counts. V usage is TRBV6-5 and J usage is TRBJ1-6, with D maybe TRBD1 (6 bases). Germline V gene sequence: CDR1 MNHEY, CDR2 SVGAGI. The CDR3 contains 15 residues. With 6 bases removed from V and 7 bases from J, the gap between germline ends came to 16 bases. DNA of the CDR3: TGTGCCAGCAGCGGACGGGGGGCGGGGAATTCACCCCTCCACTTT. This sequence encodes CASSGRGAGNSPLHF.

The V gene is TRBV5-1, the J gene TRBJ2-3, with 7 bases matching TRBD2. The CDR3 is made up of 16 amino acids. Trimming removed 0 bases from V and 2 bases from J; junction bases left unmatched: 6. Germline V lookup: CDR1 SGHRS, CDR2 YFSETQ. In DNA form, the CDR3 reads TGCGCCAGCAGCTTGGCCGGAGCGGGACCCACAGATACGCAGTATTTT. It codes for CASSLAGAGPTDTQYF.

The chain is built from TRBV28 and TRBJ2-7; D remains ambiguous. The CDR3 runs to 14 residues. Germline CDR1 MDHEN, CDR2 SYDVKM. V lost 9 bases and J lost 7, with 22 bases in between. Here the CDR3 reads CASSTRLQLWEQYF. CDR3 nucleotide sequence: TGTGCCAGTTCTACAAGGTTACAGCTTTGGGAGCAGTACTTC.

The V and J genes are TRBV3-1 (or the pseudogene TRBV3-2) and TRBJ2-5; TRBD1 is a possible D gene (6 bases). Germline V gives CDR1 LGHDT, CDR2 YNNKEL (reference sequence). The V end was cut by 4 bases, the J end by 5 bases, with 20 bases between. The CDR3 sequence is 16 residues long. The CDR3 nucleotides read TGTGCCAGCAGCCTCAGTCCCGGGACATTTTCGGAGACCCAGTACTTC. This gives the protein CASSLSPGTFSETQYF.

The chain carries TRBV5-1 and TRBJ2-1, with 13 positions matching TRBD2. Germline CDR1 and CDR2: SGHRS and YFSETQ. V dropped 5 bases and J dropped 9; count of bases not matched to a gene: 11. The CDR3 totals 16 residues. Here the CDR3 DNA reads TGCGCCAGCAGACGGACTAGCGGGAGTTCGGCGGTTGAGCAGTTCTTC. It specifies CASRRTSGSSAVEQFF.

The rearrangement links TRBV3-1 (or the pseudogene TRBV3-2) to TRBJ1-1, with D maybe TRBD1 (5 bases). The CDR3 length is 13 residues. The V end lost 4 bases, the J end lost 6 bases, and 12 bases lay between the germline ends. The germline V gene has CDR1 LGHDT and CDR2 YNNKEL (reference sequence). As DNA, the CDR3 is TGTGCCAGCAGCCTCGACAGAAGTCCTGAAGCTTTCTTT. Its translation: CASSLDRSPEAFF.

The chain couples TRBV5-1 to TRBJ1-1, with D unresolved. CDR1 and CDR2 from the germline V gene are SGHRS and YFSETQ. The CDR3 extends over 13 amino acids. Trimming took 4 bases from V and 5 from J, leaving 12 bases between them. This CDR3 is CASSLEWRTEAFF. In DNA form, the CDR3 reads TGCGCCAGCAGCCTTGAATGGAGGACTGAAGCTTTCTTT.

V is TRBV9 and J is TRBJ2-5; TRBD2 aligns across 10 bases. The CDR3 runs to 18 residues. With V trimmed by 4 bases and J by 2 bases, 14 bases remained unmatched. Germline V CDR1 and CDR2: SGDLS, YYNGEE. CDR3 in DNA: TGTGCCAGCAGCTCAACTCATCCGGGACTAGCGTATCAAGAGACCCAGTACTTC. This encodes CASSSTHPGLAYQETQYF.

With respect to this clone: Mismatch with germline at one junction end may stem from a read error. The rearrangement links TRBV4-2 to TRBJ1-1, with D possibly matching TRBD1 (6 bases). The CDR3 is 16 amino acids. Germline V lookup: CDR1 LGHNA, CDR2 YNFKEQ. The CDR3 here is CASSPYSGTLNSEAFF. Here the CDR3 DNA reads TGTGCCAGCAGCCCATACTCCGGGACATTGAACTCTGAAGCTTTCTTT.

The V gene is TRBV5-4, the J gene TRBJ2-1, with TRBD2 matching over 11 bases. Germline V gene sequence: CDR1 SGHNT, CDR2 YYREEE (reference sequence). The CDR3 sequence is 15 residues long. After removal of 4 bases from V and 1 base from J, the junction contained 1 base not matched to a gene. The CDR3 protein is CASSASGRSYNEQFF. The DNA of the CDR3 is TGTGCCAGCAGCGCTAGCGGGAGGTCCTACAATGAGCAGTTCTTC. The entire variable domain, with the rest obtained from reference TRBV5-4 and TRBJ2-1, is as follows: ETGVTQSPTHLIKTRGQQVTLRCSSQSGHNTVSWYQQALGQGPQFIFQYYREEENGRGNFPPRFSGLQFPNYSSELNVNALELDDSALYLCASSASGRSYNEQFFGPGTRLTVL.